The clone carrying this T cell receptor beta chain was counted at least ten times. These data come from a study of T cell repertoires in cytomegalovirus infection. TCRdb itself ran the reads through MiXCR, one entry per CDR3 protein. The top ten clones hold under 7% of a sample with about 210,000 distinct CDR3 sequences, around 6.2% of them seen once. The CDR3 is 16 amino acids. Trimming took 5 bases from V and 0 from J; bases not matched to a gene: 4. Germline CDR1 is SGHVS and CDR2 is FNYEAQ. The source is a human donor in good health (CMV status not recorded). Some clones in this sample may be carry-over from other donors' samples. J is TRBJ2-2 and V is TRBV7-6, with 9 bases matching TRBD1. The sample consisted of PBMCs. The CDR3 is CASSPRTGANTGELFF. As DNA, the CDR3 is TGTGCCAGCAGCCCCAGGACAGGGGCGAACACCGGGGAGCTGTTTTTT.